Each of the 25 T cell receptor beta chains below was sequenced from the same sample in a study of blood T cell repertoires in COVID-19. Data came from immunoSEQ multiplex PCR; TCRdb stores just in-frame clones and leaves some out. The table lists about 310,000 clones, around 89% of them singletons. The sequencing sample was made of PBMCs or T cells enriched from blood (not recorded which). All receptors come from a woman between 40 and 55 years old who had recovered from COVID-19.

V and J are TRBV28 and TRBJ1-1; perhaps TRBD1 as D (6 bases). The CDR3 totals 13 residues. The V gene lost 5 bases and the J gene lost 3 bases, with 10 bases spanning the gap. CDR1 is MDHEN and CDR2 is SYDVKM in the germline V gene. In nucleotides, the CDR3 is TGTGCCAGCAGTGACACAGGGTACACTGAAGCTTTCTTT. Translation: CASSDTGYTEAFF.

This sequence joins TRBV7-3 and TRBJ1-6; 7 bases are a match to TRBD1. The CDR3 extends over 15 amino acids. Germline V gives CDR1 SGHTA, CDR2 FQGTGA. The V segment lost 8 bases and the J segment 7 bases; nucleotides outside the gene matches: 11. CDR3 DNA: TGTGCCAGCGCCTTACTCGGGACAGACAATTCACCCCTCCACTTT. It codes for CASALLGTDNSPLHF.

V and J are TRBV7-9 and TRBJ1-1, with a tentative D call TRBD1 (6 bases). V was trimmed by 1 base and J by 1 base, leaving 10 bases between them. This CDR3 comprises 15 residues. CDR1 and CDR2 from the germline V gene are SEHNR and FQNEAQ (reference sequence). The CDR3 coding sequence is TGTGCCAGCAGCTTAGGACCGGGACAGAACACTGAAGCTTTCTTT. Protein: CASSLGPGQNTEAFF.

This clone has just a few counts. The chain is built from TRBV28 and TRBJ1-1; 12 nucleotides align to TRBD1. The CDR3 has 16 residues. The trim removed 5 bases at V and 1 base at J, leaving 5 bases unmatched. The germline V gene has CDR1 MDHEN and CDR2 SYDVKM. The CDR3 spells CASSPGTGGGNTEAFF. The CDR3 coding sequence is TGTGCCAGCAGTCCGGGGACAGGGGGCGGGAACACTGAAGCTTTCTTT.

About this clone itself: At the DNA level, this CDR3 is encoded by other sequences in the same sample as well. This CDR3 reads CASSVGTGTYNEQFF. CDR3 in DNA: TGTGCCAGCAGCGTGGGGACAGGAACTTACAATGAGCAGTTCTTC. The rearrangement links TRBV7-2 to TRBJ2-1; TRBD1 matches 8 bases. J was trimmed by 4 bases and V by 5 bases; bases with no gene match: 7. Germline V CDR1 and CDR2: SGHTA, FQGNSA. The CDR3 loop spans 15 amino acids.

This clone was seen only once. The chain employs TRBV7-9 and TRBJ1-2; 10 nucleotides agree with TRBD1. The CDR3 length is 15 residues. Germline assignment: CDR1 SEHNR and CDR2 FQNEAQ (reference sequence). The V segment lost 1 base and the J segment 4 bases; nucleotides outside the gene matches: 3. The CDR3 spells CASSLGQGAIYGYTF. The CDR3 nucleotides are TGTGCCAGCAGCTTAGGACAGGGGGCGATCTATGGCTACACCTTC. The full variable domain, rest sourced from reference TRBV7-9 and TRBJ1-2, is DTGVSQNPRHKITKRGQNVTFRCDPISEHNRLYWYRQTLGQGPEFLTYFQNEAQLEKSRLLSDRFSAERPKGSFSTLEIQRTEQGDSAMYLCASSLGQGAIYGYTFGSGTRLTVV.

CDR3 bases: TGTGCCAGCAGCCAAGACCCCCGACTAGCGGGACACCTTTACGAGCAGTACTTC. It translates to CASSQDPRLAGHLYEQYF. The gene calls are TRBV3-1 (or the pseudogene TRBV3-2) and TRBJ2-7; TRBD2 matches at 11 bases. Germline-derived CDR1 and CDR2 are LGHDT and YNNKEL (reference sequence). This CDR3 comprises 18 residues. The junction had 11 bases not matched to a gene; V was cut back by 0 bases and J by 4 bases.

The rearrangement joins TRBV6-5 to TRBJ2-5, with D maybe TRBD2 (7 bases). This CDR3 region has 16 residues. The V and J ends lost 4 bases and 4 bases respectively, with 19 bases between them. Germline CDR1 is MNHEY and CDR2 is SVGAGI. This chain's CDR3 is CASSFVKAGARETQYF. As DNA, the CDR3 is TGTGCCAGCAGTTTCGTGAAGGCGGGGGCGCGAGAGACCCAGTACTTC.

This clone turned up a few times. The chain carries TRBV11-2 and TRBJ2-7; 9 positions agree with TRBD1. The junction had 6 bases not matched to a gene; V was cut back by 3 bases and J by 3 bases. There are 15 residues in the CDR3. CDR1 is SGHAT, CDR2 FQNNGV, per germline. The CDR3 region is CASSLGQGSIYEQYF. Here the CDR3 DNA reads TGTGCCAGCAGCTTGGGACAGGGTAGTATCTACGAGCAGTACTTC.

The chain employs TRBV4-1 and TRBJ1-2; 7 nucleotides match TRBD1. J lost 3 bases, V lost 10 bases, and 14 bases had no gene match. Germline V gene data show CDR1 as MGHRA and CDR2 as YSYEKL. The CDR3 is 15 residues long. CDR3 sequence reads: CATRPRDSIDYGYTF. The CDR3 bases are TGCGCCACCCGGCCCCGGGACAGTATCGACTATGGCTACACCTTC.

The chain carries TRBV9 and TRBJ2-1, with 8 bases fitting TRBD2. The junction had 11 bases not matched to a gene; V was cut back by 0 bases and J by 12 bases. This CDR3 comprises 15 residues. Germline V CDR1 and CDR2: SGDLS, YYNGEE. This CDR3 reads CASSVVDGASGRQFF. For the CDR3, the DNA is TGTGCCAGCAGCGTAGTAGATGGGGCTAGCGGGCGGCAGTTCTTC.

J is TRBJ1-5 and V is TRBV7-2; no firm D call. The germline V gene encodes CDR1 SGHTA and CDR2 FQGNSA. Trimming left V 1 base short and J 3 bases short, with 16 bases between. The CDR3 extends over 17 amino acids. The DNA of the CDR3 is TGTGCCAGCAGCTTAGGAGGAGGGCAGCCCTACAATCAGCCCCAGCATTTT. Encoded protein: CASSLGGGQPYNQPQHF.

The V call is TRBV18, the J call TRBJ2-5; D call uncertain. Germline V gene sequence: CDR1 KGHSH, CDR2 LQKENI. The CDR3 spans 12 residues. The V end lost 6 bases, the J end lost 5 bases, and 10 bases lay between the germline ends. The CDR3 sequence is CASSPGQETQYF. For the CDR3, the DNA is TGTGCCAGCTCCCCAGGTCAGGAGACCCAGTACTTC.

The chain combines TRBV5-1 with TRBJ2-2; 7 bases fit TRBD1. Germline V CDR1 and CDR2: SGHRS, YFSETQ. The ends lost 4 bases at V and 2 bases at J; junction bases unmatched: 8. The CDR3 has 16 amino acids. CDR3 nucleotide sequence: TGCGCCAGCAGCCTTACCGGGACAGTAAACACCGGGGAGCTGTTTTTT. This encodes CASSLTGTVNTGELFF. Filled out from reference TRBV5-1 and TRBJ2-2, the complete variable domain reads KAGVTQTPRYLIKTRGQQVTLSCSPISGHRSVSWYQQTPGQGLQFLFEYFSETQRNKGNFPGRFSGRQFSNSRSEMNVSTLELGDSALYLCASSLTGTVNTGELFFGEGSRLTVL.

In this sample, this clone turned up a few times. This chain connects TRBV28 to TRBJ1-5; D gene uncertain. Germline-derived CDR1 and CDR2 are MDHEN and SYDVKM. The V gene lost 5 bases and the J gene lost 6 bases, with 11 bases spanning the gap. This CDR3 is built from 13 residues. The DNA for the CDR3 is TGTGCCAGCAGTAAGCTGTTGTCTCAGCCCCAGCATTTT. Its translation: CASSKLLSQPQHF.

This chain connects TRBV20-1 to TRBJ2-3, with D possibly matching TRBD2 (6 bases). Germline loops: CDR1 DFQATT, CDR2 SNEGSKA (reference sequence). V dropped 3 bases and J dropped 4 bases, with 14 bases sitting between them. This CDR3 spans 14 amino acids. The CDR3: CSASGDGSPDTQYF. DNA of the CDR3: TGCAGTGCTAGTGGGGACGGGAGCCCAGATACGCAGTATTTT.

This clone was seen a single time. The CDR3 spells CAISESGTSETGELFF. The CDR3 nucleotides are TGTGCCATCAGTGAGTCCGGGACTAGCGAGACCGGGGAGCTGTTTTTT. The V call is TRBV10-3, the J call TRBJ2-2; 10 positions match TRBD2. Trimming at V came to 0 bases and at J to 5 bases, leaving 3 bases not matched to a gene. This CDR3 has 16 residues. The germline gives CDR1 ENHRY, CDR2 SYGVKD.

This rearrangement joins TRBV7-9 to TRBJ2-7; TRBD2 might be the D (5 bases). The CDR3 has 11 amino acids. Trimming left V 5 bases short and J 5 bases short, with 7 bases between. Germline-derived CDR1 and CDR2 are SEHNR and FQNEAQ (reference sequence). Here the CDR3 reads CASSREHEQYF. The CDR3 coding sequence is TGTGCCAGCAGCCGGGAACACGAGCAGTACTTC. The full variable domain, rest sourced from reference TRBV7-9 and TRBJ2-7, is DTGVSQNPRHKITKRGQNVTFRCDPISEHNRLYWYRQTLGQGPEFLTYFQNEAQLEKSRLLSDRFSAERPKGSFSTLEIQRTEQGDSAMYLCASSREHEQYFGPGTRLTVT.

The rearrangement links TRBV5-5 to TRBJ1-1; unclear D gene. This CDR3 is built from 14 residues. The germline V gene encodes CDR1 SGHKS and CDR2 YYEKEE (reference sequence). V lost 2 bases, J lost 5 bases, and 13 bases lay in between. The CDR3: CASSLVLRETEAFF. The DNA for the CDR3 is TGTGCCAGCAGCTTAGTCCTCCGGGAGACTGAAGCTTTCTTT. Complete variable domain (other parts from reference TRBV5-5 and TRBJ1-1): DAGVTQSPTHLIKTRGQQVTLRCSPISGHKSVSWYQQVLGQGPQFIFQYYEKEERGRGNFPDRFSARQFPNYSSELNVNALLLGDSALYLCASSLVLRETEAFFGQGTRLTVV.

The rearrangement joins TRBV24-1 to TRBJ1-2; no clear D gene. The germline V and J ends were trimmed by 4 bases and 4 bases, with 21 bases remaining between them. The CDR3 loop spans 17 amino acids. From germline, CDR1 is KGHDR and CDR2 SFDVKD. The CDR3 region is CATSDRPGRGYGYGYTF. The CDR3, as DNA: TGTGCCACCAGTGACCGCCCCGGGCGGGGTTATGGCTATGGCTACACCTTC.

This CDR3 reads CASSHSLDTEAFF. The CDR3 DNA follows: TGTGCCAGCAGCCATAGTCTGGACACTGAAGCTTTCTTT. The chain has TRBV7-9 and TRBJ1-1; D is uncertain. From germline, CDR1 is SEHNR and CDR2 FQNEAQ (reference sequence). CDR3 length equals 13 residues. The ends were cut back, 5 bases at V and 3 bases at J, with 10 bases in the middle. The variable domain in full, completed from reference TRBV7-9 and TRBJ1-1, reads DTGVSQNPRHKITKRGQNVTFRCDPISEHNRLYWYRQTLGQGPEFLTYFQNEAQLEKSRLLSDRFSAERPKGSFSTLEIQRTEQGDSAMYLCASSHSLDTEAFFGQGTRLTVV.

This rearrangement joins TRBV19 to TRBJ1-3; D is possibly TRBD1 (5 bases). Germline-derived CDR1 and CDR2 are LNHDA and SQIVND (reference sequence). This CDR3 has 18 residues. V was shortened by 6 bases and J by 2 bases, with 23 bases between the two germline ends. The CDR3 bases are TGTGCCAGTAGGCAGTTCGGGACTGCCCTTCGAACTGGAAACACCATATATTTT. This gives the protein CASRQFGTALRTGNTIYF. Combining the CDR3 with reference TRBV19 and TRBJ1-3 gives the whole variable domain DGGITQSPKYLFRKEGQNVTLSCEQNLNHDAMYWYRQDPGQGLRLIYYSQIVNDFQKGDIAEGYSVSREKKESFPLTVTSAQKNPTAFYLCASRQFGTALRTGNTIYFGEGSWLTVV.

The chain couples TRBV27 to TRBJ2-3; 8 bases map to TRBD1. Germline CDR1 is MNHEY and CDR2 is SMNVEV (reference sequence). Germline trimming cut 5 bases from V and 5 bases from J; bases unmatched to any gene: 21. The CDR3 sequence is 19 residues long. The CDR3 reads CASSTWTGSVPNPGDTQYF. CDR3 DNA: TGTGCCAGCAGTACGTGGACAGGGAGTGTTCCCAATCCGGGAGATACGCAGTATTTT.

This clone was detected a few times. The chain couples TRBV4-3 to TRBJ2-7, with D tentatively TRBD2 (6 bases). Looked up from germline, CDR1 is LGHNA and CDR2 is YSLEER. The ends were cut back, 0 bases at V and 2 bases at J, with 14 bases in the middle. The CDR3 totals 16 residues. The CDR3 region is CASSQDLSGDPYEQYF. CDR3 DNA sequence: TGCGCCAGCAGCCAAGATTTGTCGGGAGACCCCTACGAGCAGTACTTC.

This rearrangement joins TRBV5-1 to TRBJ1-5; D may be TRBD1 (5 bases). The CDR3 consists of 15 residues. V lost 0 bases, J lost 3 bases, and 10 bases lay in between. Germline V CDR1 and CDR2: SGHRS, YFSETQ. CDR3 DNA sequence: TGCGCCAGCAGCTTGGTGCCAGGGAACAATCAGCCCCAGCATTTT. It codes for CASSLVPGNNQPQHF.